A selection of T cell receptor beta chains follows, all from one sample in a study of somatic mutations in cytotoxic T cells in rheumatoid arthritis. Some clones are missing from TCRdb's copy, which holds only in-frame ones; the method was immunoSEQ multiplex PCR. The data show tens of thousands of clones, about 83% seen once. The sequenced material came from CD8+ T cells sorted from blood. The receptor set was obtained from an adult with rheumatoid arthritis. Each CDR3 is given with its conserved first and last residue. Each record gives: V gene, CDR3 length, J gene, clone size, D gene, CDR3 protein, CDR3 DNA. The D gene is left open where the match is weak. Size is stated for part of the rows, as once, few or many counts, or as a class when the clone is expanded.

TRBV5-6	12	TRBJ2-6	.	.	CASSYGANVLTF	TGTGCCAGCAGCTATGGGGCCAACGTCCTGACTTTC
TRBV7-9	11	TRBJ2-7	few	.	CASSFGPQLYF	TGTGCCAGCAGCTTCGGGCCTCAGCTGTACTTC
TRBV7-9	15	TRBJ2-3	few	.	CASSFREEGTDTQYF	TGTGCCAGCAGCTTCCGGGAAGAGGGCACAGATACGCAGTATTTT
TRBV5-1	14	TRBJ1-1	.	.	CASSTIDSHTEAFF	TGCGCCAGCAGCACGATAGACAGTCACACTGAAGCTTTCTTT
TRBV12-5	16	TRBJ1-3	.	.	CASGLSRGGSGNTIYF	TGTGCTAGTGGTTTGTCCCGAGGGGGGTCCGGAAACACCATATATTTT
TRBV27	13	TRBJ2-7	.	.	CASSLSAEYEQYF	TGTGCCAGCAGTTTATCGGCGGAGTACGAGCAGTACTTC
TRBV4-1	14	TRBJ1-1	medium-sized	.	CASSPWGMNTEAFF	TGCGCCAGCAGCCCCTGGGGGATGAACACTGAAGCTTTCTTT
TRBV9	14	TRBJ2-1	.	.	CASSVGMAYNEQFF	TGTGCCAGCAGCGTAGGAATGGCCTACAATGAGCAGTTCTTC
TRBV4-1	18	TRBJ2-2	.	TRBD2	CASSYKQLAGGATGELFF	TGCGCCAGCAGCTATAAACAACTAGCGGGAGGCGCCACCGGGGAGCTGTTTTTT
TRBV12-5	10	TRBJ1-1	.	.	CASGGPGAFF	TGTGCTAGCGGCGGGCCAGGAGCTTTCTTT
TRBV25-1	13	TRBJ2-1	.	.	CASSELGAYEQFF	TGTGCCAGCAGTGAATTAGGGGCATATGAGCAGTTCTTC
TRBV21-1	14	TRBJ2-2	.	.	CASSKDSNTGELFF	TGTGCCAGCAGCAAGGACTCGAACACCGGGGAGCTGTTTTTT
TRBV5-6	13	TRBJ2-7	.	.	CASSLGVSYEQYF	TGTGCCAGCAGCTTGGGAGTCTCCTACGAGCAGTACTTC
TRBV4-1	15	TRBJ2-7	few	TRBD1	CASSQKGQGSYEQYF	TGCGCCAGCAGCCAAAAGGGACAGGGGAGCTACGAGCAGTACTTC
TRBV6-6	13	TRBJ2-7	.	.	CASSLGLLREQYF	TGTGCCAGCAGCCTCGGCCTTTTACGAGAGCAGTACTTC
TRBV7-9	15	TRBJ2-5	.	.	CASSLVVDVQETQYF	TGTGCCAGCAGCTTAGTGGTGGATGTCCAAGAGACCCAGTACTTC
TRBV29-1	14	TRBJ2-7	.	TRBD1	CSVEGQGQYYEQYF	TGCAGCGTTGAGGGACAGGGCCAATACTACGAGCAGTACTTC
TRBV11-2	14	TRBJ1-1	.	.	CASSLMNRNTEAFF	TGTGCCAGCAGCTTAATGAACAGGAACACTGAAGCTTTCTTT
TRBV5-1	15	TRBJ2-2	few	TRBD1	CASSSGTGYPGELFF	TGCGCCAGCAGCTCCGGGACAGGGTATCCCGGGGAGCTGTTTTTT
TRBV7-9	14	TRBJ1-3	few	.	CASSLGTLGNTIYF	TGTGCCAGCAGCTTAGGTACCCTCGGAAACACCATATATTTT
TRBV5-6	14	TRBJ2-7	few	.	CASSLGQSSYEQYF	TGTGCCAGCAGCTTGGGACAGAGCTCCTACGAGCAGTACTTC
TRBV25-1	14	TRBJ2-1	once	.	CASSGGISYNEQFF	TGTGCCAGCAGTGGAGGGATCTCCTACAATGAGCAGTTCTTC
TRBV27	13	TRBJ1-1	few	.	CASHLSQKTEAFF	TGTGCCAGCCACTTGTCCCAGAAGACTGAAGCTTTCTTT
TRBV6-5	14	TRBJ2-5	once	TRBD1	CASSYQGQGETQYF	TGTGCCAGCAGTTACCAGGGACAGGGAGAGACCCAGTACTTC
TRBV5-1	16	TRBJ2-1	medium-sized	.	CASSFHVTTLLDEQFF	TGCGCCAGCAGCTTTCATGTAACAACCCTCTTGGATGAGCAGTTCTTC
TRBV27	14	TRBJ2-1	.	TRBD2	CASDSAGGRNEQFF	TGTGCCAGCGATTCGGCGGGGGGGCGGAATGAGCAGTTCTTC
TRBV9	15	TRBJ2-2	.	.	CASMGLGGSAGELFF	TGTGCCAGCATGGGGTTGGGGGGTAGCGCCGGGGAGCTGTTTTTT
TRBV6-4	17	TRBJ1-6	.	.	CASETVALGGYNSPLHF	TGTGCCAGCGAGACGGTAGCCCTCGGGGGCTATAATTCACCCCTCCACTTT
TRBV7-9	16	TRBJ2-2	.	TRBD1	CASSTWDRTNTGELFF	TGTGCCAGCAGCACATGGGACAGGACAAACACCGGGGAGCTGTTTTTT
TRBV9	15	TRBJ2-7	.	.	CASSLRQGSNYEQYF	TGTGCCAGCAGCCTTAGGCAGGGGTCTAACTACGAGCAGTACTTC
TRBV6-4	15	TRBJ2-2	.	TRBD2	CASSESGGNTGELFF	TGTGCCAGCAGTGAGAGCGGGGGGAACACCGGGGAGCTGTTTTTT
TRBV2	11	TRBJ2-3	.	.	CASSDRIGQYF	TGTGCCAGCAGTGACAGGATAGGGCAGTATTTT
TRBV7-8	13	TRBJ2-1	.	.	CASSLGIYNEQFF	TGTGCCAGCAGCCTTGGAATCTACAATGAGCAGTTCTTC
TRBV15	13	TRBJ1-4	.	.	CATSRDTAEKLFF	TGTGCCACCAGCAGAGATACCGCCGAAAAACTGTTTTTT
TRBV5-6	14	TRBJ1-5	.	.	CASSLISSNQPQHF	TGTGCCAGCAGCTTGATTAGTAGCAATCAGCCCCAGCATTTT
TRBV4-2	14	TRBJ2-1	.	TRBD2	CASAAGGSYNEQFF	TGTGCCAGCGCTGCGGGAGGGTCCTACAATGAGCAGTTCTTC
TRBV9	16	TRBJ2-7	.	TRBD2	CASSNRTSGIPHEQYF	TGTGCCAGCAGCAACCGGACTAGCGGGATTCCCCACGAGCAGTACTTC
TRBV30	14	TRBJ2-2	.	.	CAWTHTQNTGELFF	TGTGCCTGGACCCACACGCAGAACACCGGGGAGCTGTTTTTT
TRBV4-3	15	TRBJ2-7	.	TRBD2	CASSQDAGVGYEQYF	TGCGCCAGCAGCCAAGATGCGGGGGTCGGGTACGAGCAGTACTTC
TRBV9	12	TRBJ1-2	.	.	CASHRRLDGYTF	TGTGCCAGCCACCGTAGGTTAGACGGCTACACCTTC
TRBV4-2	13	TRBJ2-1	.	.	CASSPGQVNEQFF	TGTGCCAGCAGCCCTGGGCAGGTCAATGAGCAGTTCTTC